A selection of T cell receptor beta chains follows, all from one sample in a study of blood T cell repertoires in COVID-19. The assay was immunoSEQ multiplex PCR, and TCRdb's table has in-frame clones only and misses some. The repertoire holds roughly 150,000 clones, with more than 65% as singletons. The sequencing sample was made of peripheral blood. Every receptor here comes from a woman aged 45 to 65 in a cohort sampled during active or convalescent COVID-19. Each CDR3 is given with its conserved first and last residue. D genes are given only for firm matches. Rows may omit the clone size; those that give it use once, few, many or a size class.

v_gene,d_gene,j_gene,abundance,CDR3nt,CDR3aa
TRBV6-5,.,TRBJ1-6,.,TGTGCCAGCAGTTACACAATACAGGGAACCAATTCACCCCTCCACTTT,CASSYTIQGTNSPLHF
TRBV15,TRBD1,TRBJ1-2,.,TGTGCCACCAGCAGAGGAATACAGGGGGCAGGCTACACCTTC,CATSRGIQGAGYTF
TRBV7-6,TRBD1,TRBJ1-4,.,TGTGCCAGCAGCTCCAGACGGACAGGGAATGAAAAACTGTTTTTT,CASSSRRTGNEKLFF
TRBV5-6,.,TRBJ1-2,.,TGTGCCAGCAGCTTGCTAGGGGTTACTGGCTACACCTTC,CASSLLGVTGYTF
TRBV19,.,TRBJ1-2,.,TGTGCCAGTAGTATAGTGGGGGGAGGCTATGGCTACACCTTC,CASSIVGGGYGYTF
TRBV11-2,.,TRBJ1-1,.,TGTGCCAGCAGCCGTGTCGACACTGAAGCTTTCTTT,CASSRVDTEAFF
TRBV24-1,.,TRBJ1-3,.,TGTGCCACCGTATCTTTTGCGGATTACTCTGGAAACACCATATATTTT,CATVSFADYSGNTIYF
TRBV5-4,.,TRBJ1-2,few,TGTGCCAGCAGCCTGGAAGGCGGGAACTATGGCTACACCTTC,CASSLEGGNYGYTF
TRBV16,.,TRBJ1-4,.,TGTGCCAGCAGCCGCGGACAGATTCGGTTTGGTGAAAAACTGTTTTTT,CASSRGQIRFGEKLFF
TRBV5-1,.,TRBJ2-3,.,TGCGCCAGCAGGACTACCGGGACACCTAGCACAGATACGCAGTATTTT,CASRTTGTPSTDTQYF
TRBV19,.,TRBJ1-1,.,TGTGCCAGTAGCCCCCGAGGCGGGGCTCCCAACACTGAAGCTTTCTTT,CASSPRGGAPNTEAFF
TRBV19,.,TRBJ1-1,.,TGTGCCAGTGTTCAGAAATTGAACACTGAAGCTTTCTTT,CASVQKLNTEAFF
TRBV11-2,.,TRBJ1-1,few,TGTGCCAGCAGCTCCAGAAGGCAGGGATGGAGCACTGAAGCTTTCTTT,CASSSRRQGWSTEAFF
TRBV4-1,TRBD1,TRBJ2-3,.,TGCGCCAGCAGCCAGCTACCCCTCCGGGACAGGGGAACAGATACGCAGTATTTT,CASSQLPLRDRGTDTQYF
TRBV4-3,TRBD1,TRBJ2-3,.,TGCGCCAGCAGCCCTCACCCGGGACAGCTCACAGATACGCAGTATTTT,CASSPHPGQLTDTQYF
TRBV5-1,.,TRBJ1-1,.,TGCGCCAGCAGCTTGGCCGGGGATAACACTGAAGCTTTCTTT,CASSLAGDNTEAFF
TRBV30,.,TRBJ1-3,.,TGTGCCTGGAGTGTACCGGCAGGGGCTAAACCTCTCTCTGGAAACACCATATATTTT,CAWSVPAGAKPLSGNTIYF
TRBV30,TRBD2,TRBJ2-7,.,TGTGCCTGGAGTTCCATGGGACTAGCGGGTACCTACGAGCAGTACTTC,CAWSSMGLAGTYEQYF
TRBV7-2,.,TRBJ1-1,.,TGTGCCAGCAGCCTACTGACAGGATTGAACACTGAAGCTTTCTTT,CASSLLTGLNTEAFF
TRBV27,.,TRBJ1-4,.,TGTGCCAGCAGTCTAACAGGGAAACTTGCGGGCTTGGCTAATGAAAAACTGTTTTTT,CASSLTGKLAGLANEKLFF
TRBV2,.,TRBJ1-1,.,TGTGCCAGCAGTGTACAGACAGTCGCTACTATGATGAACACTGAAGCTTTCTTT,CASSVQTVATMMNTEAFF
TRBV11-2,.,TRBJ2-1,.,TGTGCCAGCAGCTTAGTGGCTGGGGGCGCTGAGCAGTTCTTC,CASSLVAGGAEQFF
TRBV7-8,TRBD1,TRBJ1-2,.,TGTGCCAGCAGCTTAGCCTACCGGACGGGACAGGGGGCAGGTGGCTACACCTTC,CASSLAYRTGQGAGGYTF
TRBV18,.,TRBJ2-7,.,TGTGCCAGCTCAGAAGGGGGGGCGGCCACCTACGAGCAGTACTTC,CASSEGGAATYEQYF
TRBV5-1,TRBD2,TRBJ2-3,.,TGCGCCAGCAGCTTGCCGACTAGCGGACCCACAGATACGCAGTATTTT,CASSLPTSGPTDTQYF
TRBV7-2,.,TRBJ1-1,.,TGTGCCAGCAGCTTCATGACAGGGAACACTGAAGCTTTCTTT,CASSFMTGNTEAFF
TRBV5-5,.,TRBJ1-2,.,TGTGCCAGCAGCTTGGCGGCAGGGCTTAACTATGGCTACACCTTC,CASSLAAGLNYGYTF
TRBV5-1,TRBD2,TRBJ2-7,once,TGCGCCAGCAGCTTGGCAGGTAGCGGGGGGACGATCTCCTACGAGCAGTACTTC,CASSLAGSGGTISYEQYF
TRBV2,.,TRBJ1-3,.,TGTGCCAGCAGTGAACAGGGCTCTGGAAACACCATATATTTT,CASSEQGSGNTIYF
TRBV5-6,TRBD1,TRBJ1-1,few,TGTGCCAGCAGCTCGGAGACAGGGCGGACTGAAGCTTTCTTT,CASSSETGRTEAFF
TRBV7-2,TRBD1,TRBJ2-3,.,TGTGCCAGCAGCGGGACAGGGGGAGCACACCATACGCAGTATTTT,CASSGTGGAHHTQYF
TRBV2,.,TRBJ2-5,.,TGTGCCAGCAGTAAGGAAAGCGCCCCGGCCGAGACCCAGTACTTC,CASSKESAPAETQYF
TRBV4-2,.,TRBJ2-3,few,TGTGCCAGCAGCCAAGTGCGGGACACAGATACGCAGTATTTT,CASSQVRDTDTQYF
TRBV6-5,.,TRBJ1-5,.,TGTGCCAGCAGTTCGTTTGGGGGGAGCAGTCAGCCCCAGCATTTT,CASSSFGGSSQPQHF
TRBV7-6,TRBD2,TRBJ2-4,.,TGTGCCAGCAGCTTTCTTTCCAGCGGGGGTCCTTCGGACATTCAGTACTTC,CASSFLSSGGPSDIQYF
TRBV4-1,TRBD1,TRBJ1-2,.,TGCGCCAGCAGCCAAGACAGGGGGCGAGACGGCTACACCTTC,CASSQDRGRDGYTF
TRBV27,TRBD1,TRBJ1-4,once,TGTGCCAGCAGTCCGAACGGACAGGGGGGCATTAGGGCAACTAATGAAAAACTGTTTTTT,CASSPNGQGGIRATNEKLFF
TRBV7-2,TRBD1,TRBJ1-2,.,TGTGCCAGCAGCTCTGGGACAGGGGGAGCTTGGGGCTACACCTTC,CASSSGTGGAWGYTF